These T cell receptor beta chains were read from a single sample in a study of radiation and T cells in renal cell carcinoma. Profiled with immunoSEQ multiplex PCR; TCRdb holds only in-frame clones, not every one. In the table there are 160,000 or so clones, roughly 87% of which are singletons. The sequencing used blood, collected from a patient whose treatment included radiotherapy and nephrectomy. These receptors came from a woman aged 45-60 years with renal cell carcinoma. Both conserved end residues are part of each CDR3. The size field is filled for only some rows; it gives once, few, many or a size class.

cdr3_aa: CASSNKGNTEAFF
v_call: TRBV19
clone_size: few

cdr3_aa: CATQEGTIPKRYTF
v_call: TRBV6-5
clone_size: NA

cdr3_aa: CASSSLGQGITEAFF
v_call: TRBV6-5
clone_size: NA

cdr3_aa: CASEGPWEGEAFF
v_call: TRBV6-4
clone_size: NA

cdr3_aa: CASSLEGGTTNEQYF
v_call: TRBV11-3
clone_size: once

cdr3_aa: CAWSKFSGTGKTEAFF
v_call: TRBV30
clone_size: NA

cdr3_aa: CASSPRGSSYNSPLHF
v_call: TRBV5-1
clone_size: NA

cdr3_aa: CASSADLNTEAFF
v_call: TRBV7-6
clone_size: NA

cdr3_aa: CASSFRLTSGGNEQFF
v_call: TRBV6-5
clone_size: NA

cdr3_aa: CASSLTDSSYEQYF
v_call: TRBV5-1
clone_size: NA

cdr3_aa: CASSQGTGGSGNQPQHF
v_call: TRBV23-1
clone_size: NA

cdr3_aa: CASSLIPGQGGNEQFF
v_call: TRBV27
clone_size: NA

cdr3_aa: CASSSQQNSYEQYF
v_call: TRBV7-2
clone_size: NA

cdr3_aa: CASSLGFGTDTQYF
v_call: TRBV11-3
clone_size: NA

cdr3_aa: CASRKARAGNQPQHF
v_call: TRBV19
clone_size: NA

cdr3_aa: CASSSKSREGNQPQHF
v_call: TRBV19
clone_size: NA

cdr3_aa: CASPSQGVGTDTQYF
v_call: TRBV6-4
clone_size: NA

cdr3_aa: CASSVRDRGSAPLHF
v_call: TRBV9
clone_size: NA

cdr3_aa: CAWSPPPGGGNQPQHF
v_call: TRBV30
clone_size: once

cdr3_aa: CASIPGGGRTGELFF
v_call: TRBV7-2
clone_size: NA

cdr3_aa: CASSPDTNTEAFF
v_call: TRBV7-2
clone_size: NA